This T cell receptor beta chain stems from a study of beta chain features in type 1 diabetes (dated by TCRdb to the late 2010s). The study in broad terms: Mean age, gender distribution, total cell number and subset yield were not different between patients and healthy donors. A total of 107,917,701 sorted cells were examined across all samples, and the number of cells per subset was strongly correlated with RNA yield. In the study, TCRB repertoires of sorted circulating CD4+ T cell subsets from recently diagnosed type 1 diabetes patients were compared with those of matched healthy donors. Naive and central memory subsets were obtained from all 30 or so donors, but regulatory and stem cell-like memory subsets were isolated from only 8 patients and roughly 8 healthy donors. General study outcomes and caveats: At VDJ recombination sites, patients with type 1 diabetes made fewer insertions and deleted more nucleotides, a pattern implying thymic rearrangement abnormalities. Shorter templates might be favored by PCR, yet because patient and control samples were amplified and corrected together, any such skew would affect both groups equally. Naive, central memory and regulatory TCRB repertoires appeared to be more similar among patients than among healthy donors. Sequencing cDNA rather than genomic DNA could over-represent highly expressing activated cells, although activation and CD3 levels did not differ between groups. Only small numbers of individuals were included in the HLA sub-analyses, which left unresolved whether HLA type had any influence on TCRB rearrangement. A moderate but significant shortening of TCRB CDR3 length was observed in type 1 diabetes patients in all four CD4+ subsets.

The germline V gene yields MDHEN for CDR1 and SYDVKM for CDR2. V loses 3 bases at its end and J loses 1 base; junction bases beyond the gene matches: 4. Spanning cysteine to phenylalanine, the CDR3 consists of 15 amino acids. Only CDR3 DNA is held: 45 bases, read in frame from base 1. From each donor, a single peripheral blood sample of about 120 mL on average was drawn into heparinised tubes. Naive, central memory, regulatory and stem cell-like memory CD4+ T cells were sorted on a BD FACSAria II using a panel including CD45RO, CCR7, CD25, CD127, CD95 and CD27. All sorted populations exceeded 95% purity. Right away, PBMCs were isolated by Lymphoprep density gradient centrifugation and were stained directly, with no culture step. Samples were stained and sorted in pairs, with one healthy donor and one patient per experiment, so that batch effects were minimized. The entire amount of isolated RNA was reverse transcribed using the High Capacity cDNA Reverse Transcription Kit, so the sequenced TCRB transcripts were expressed ones. Deep immunoSEQ sequencing was performed on naive, central memory and regulatory T cell samples, with an average of roughly 3.5 million total reads per sample. Sorted cells were lysed in RLT buffer and RNA was extracted with DNase-treated RNeasy Micro or Mini kits, depending on cell number. To prevent cross-contamination, every cell subset was processed on its own, while patient and healthy donor samples were processed together. TCRB sequences were amplified from cDNA with the immunoSEQ multiplex PCR, producing 87-bp fragments spanning the CDR3 region. Sequencing of the amplicons was done on the Illumina HiSeq platform. Under the source paper's analysis protocol: PCR bias was computationally corrected using synthetic template baselines, reads within Hamming distance 2 were collapsed, and singletons that could not be merged were discarded. By aligning reads against IMGT, V, D and J genes, CDR3 length, and insertions or deletions at six rearrangement sites were assigned. Clonotype counts were normalized to sorted cell number within each subset before computing true diversity and Gini coefficients with the tcR R package. Repertoire sharing was quantified using the overlap coefficient calculated on TCRB nucleotide sequences. TCRdb retrieved this table from immuneACCESS and kept in-frame rearrangements only. Not all clones are present; in checked studies, unresolved V genes account for under half, and no reason is known for the remainder. V and J calls and clone size are as listed in that table; D and trimming were resolved from the DNA. This sample is represented by tens of thousands of clones; 35% to 50% of them were singletons. The top ten clonotypes cover roughly 1.5% of the sample.

With respect to this clone: Its antigen is still unknown. Nothing much larger sits one base from this clone, and base qualities are not available.

This TCR derives from a man aged 25-45 years with type 1 diabetes. Sample: Tregs from blood. Explained via the paper, the cell subset or site label denotes: regulatory CD4+ T cells. This sequence uses TRBV28 and TRBJ2-5; TRBD1 aligns with 8 central bases. The CDR3 is CASSFPGQAQETQYF. The nucleotide sequence is given as TGTGCCAGCAGTTTCCCGGGACAGGCCCAAGAGACCCAGTACTTC.